A selection of T cell receptor beta chains follows, all from one sample in a study of vaccination and CD4 T cells after COVID-19. These receptors have no identified antigens. TCRdb used MiXCR to reprocess the PCR reads, holding one entry per CDR3 protein. The sample holds roughly 20,000 distinct CDR3 sequences, roughly 29% seen once. Sequencing input: cultured CD4+ T cells from blood. The receptors stem from a human donor with COVID-19. Each CDR3 is given without its conserved first and last residue.

TRBV5-6	TRBJ1-2	12	ASSSRASNYGYT
TRBV24-1	TRBJ2-7	13	ATSVQGLDPHEQY
TRBV30	TRBJ1-5	13	AWSVGQGQGQPQH
TRBV24-1	TRBJ2-6	14	ATSRSGGAGANVLT
TRBV27	TRBJ1-5	13	ASSPSAGSNQPQH
TRBV6-5	TRBJ2-1	17	ASSYSGRGPPQNYNEQF
TRBV7-9	TRBJ2-2	12	ASSRNGGTGELF
TRBV30	TRBJ2-1	13	AWASGVRGGNEQF
TRBV30	TRBJ1-1	15	AWSVRNRRLMNTEAF
TRBV30	TRBJ1-2	11	AWSLVPSYGYT
TRBV29-1	TRBJ2-7	13	SVDAPGQGADEQY
TRBV6-1	TRBJ1-2	12	ASSVGQGNYGYT
TRBV2	TRBJ2-7	13	ASTKGLAGNYEQY
TRBV5-1	TRBJ1-1	11	ASSLRGGTEAF
TRBV6-1	TRBJ2-5	13	ASSATSGGTRAQY
TRBV6-1	TRBJ2-5	14	ASSSGQGRKQETQY
TRBV6-5	TRBJ2-7	15	ASGYSSAGGDSLEQY
TRBV18	TRBJ1-3	13	ASSPPTGRGNTIY
TRBV6-1	TRBJ1-2	13	ASTERELLPYGYT
TRBV6-1	TRBJ2-7	10	ASRTGDYEQY
TRBV19	TRBJ1-1	12	ASSMSGLATEAF
TRBV15	TRBJ2-4	12	ATSNPQGRNIQY
TRBV12-3/TRBV12-4	TRBJ2-3	11	ASSLQGTDTRN
TRBV11-3	TRBJ2-1	13	ASSLVGTSGGAQF
TRBV20-1	TRBJ1-4	9	SAVATVPLF
TRBV19	TRBJ1-2	12	ASRPGQGFYGYT
TRBV19	TRBJ1-4	14	ASSTSKGARYEKLF
TRBV20-1	TRBJ1-5	11	SASGTLNQPQH
TRBV12-3/TRBV12-4	TRBJ2-5	12	ASSPRQGIETQY
TRBV12-5	TRBJ1-1	14	ASGLDPARGNTEAF
TRBV6-5	TRBJ1-2	12	ASSSEIGFAGYT
TRBV20-1	TRBJ2-7	12	SANTVNPPYEQY
TRBV27	TRBJ2-4	12	ASSYGIAKNIQY
TRBV24-1	TRBJ1-2	12	ATSDDDRAYGYT
TRBV7-8	TRBJ1-2	11	ASSLRQVYGYT
TRBV30	TRBJ1-6	13	AWRLNQGKDSPLH
TRBV5-1	TRBJ2-3	13	ASSWTSGGSNTQY
TRBV6-1	TRBJ1-2	14	ASSPSGGGTNYGYT
TRBV7-6	TRBJ2-5	13	ASSLARLAGGREY